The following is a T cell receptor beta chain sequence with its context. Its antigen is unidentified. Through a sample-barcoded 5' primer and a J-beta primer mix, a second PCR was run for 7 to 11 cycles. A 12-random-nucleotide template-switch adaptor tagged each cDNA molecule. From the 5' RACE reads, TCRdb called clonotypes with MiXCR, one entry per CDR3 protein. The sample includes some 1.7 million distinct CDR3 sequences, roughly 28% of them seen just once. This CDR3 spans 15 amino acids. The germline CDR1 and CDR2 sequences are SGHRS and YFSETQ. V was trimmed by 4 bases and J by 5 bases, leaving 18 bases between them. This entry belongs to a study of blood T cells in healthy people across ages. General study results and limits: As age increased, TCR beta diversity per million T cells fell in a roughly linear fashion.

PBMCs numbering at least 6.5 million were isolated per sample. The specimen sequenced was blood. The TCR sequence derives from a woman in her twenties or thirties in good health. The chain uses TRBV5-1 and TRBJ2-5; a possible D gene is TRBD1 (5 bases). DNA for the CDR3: TGCGCCAGCAGCCAGTACTCAGGGTTAGAGGAGACCCAGTACTTC. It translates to CASSQYSGLEETQYF.